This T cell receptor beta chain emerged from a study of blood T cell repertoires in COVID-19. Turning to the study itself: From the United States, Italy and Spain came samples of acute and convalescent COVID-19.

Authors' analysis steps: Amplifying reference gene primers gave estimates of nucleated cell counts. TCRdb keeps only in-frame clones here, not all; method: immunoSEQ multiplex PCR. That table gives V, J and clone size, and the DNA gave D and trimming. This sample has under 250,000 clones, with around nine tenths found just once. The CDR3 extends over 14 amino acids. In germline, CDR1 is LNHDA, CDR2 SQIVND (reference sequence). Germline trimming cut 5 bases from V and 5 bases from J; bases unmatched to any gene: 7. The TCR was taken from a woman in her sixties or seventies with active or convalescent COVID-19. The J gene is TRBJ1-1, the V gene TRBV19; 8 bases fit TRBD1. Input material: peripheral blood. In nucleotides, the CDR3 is TGTGCCAGTAGTGCAACAGGGGGAGGGACTGAAGCTTTCTTT. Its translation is CASSATGGGTEAFF.